This entry lists 17 T cell receptor beta chains sequenced from one sample in a study of OX40 agonist ivuxolimab in advanced cancers. The method was immunoSEQ multiplex PCR; TCRdb's version includes in-frame clones alone and lacks a portion of them. The profile covers about 90,000 clones, with roughly nine tenths appearing a single time and around 1.5% taken by the ten largest. The starting material was CD4+ or CD8+ T cells sorted from blood, obtained in a trial of the OX40 agonist ivuxolimab. The source of these receptors is an adult with an advanced solid tumor such as melanoma, head and neck, liver or kidney cancer.

The CDR3 DNA reads TGTGCCTGGGGGACAGGGTTGGATGAAAAACTGTTTTTT. Encoded protein: CAWGTGLDEKLFF. This rearrangement joins TRBV30 to TRBJ1-4, with 9 bases lining up with TRBD1. Germline assignment: CDR1 GTSNPN and CDR2 SVGIG (reference sequence). The ends lost 5 bases at V and 6 bases at J; junction bases unmatched: 4. CDR3 length: 13 residues.

This chain connects TRBV4-2 to TRBJ1-5; D perhaps matches TRBD1 (6 bases). V shed 0 bases and J shed 10 bases, with 10 bases lying between them. CDR1 and CDR2 (germline): LGHNA, YNFKEQ. The CDR3 is 13 residues long. CDR3 region: CASSQDTGTPQHF. The CDR3 DNA reads TGTGCCAGCAGCCAAGATACGGGGACACCCCAGCATTTT.

The V gene is TRBV4-1, the J gene TRBJ1-4, with 11 bases identical to TRBD1. CDR3 length equals 20 residues. Germline lookup yields CDR1 MGHRA and CDR2 YSYEKL. Trimming at V came to 0 bases and at J to 4 bases, leaving 13 bases not matched to a gene. CDR3 amino acids: CASSQDAQGQGALGNEKLFF. The CDR3 DNA is TGCGCCAGCAGCCAAGATGCACAAGGACAGGGGGCTCTTGGTAATGAAAAACTGTTTTTT.

J is TRBJ2-3 and V is TRBV30; 11 bases map to TRBD2. This CDR3 comprises 22 residues. V lost 0 bases to trimming and J lost 3 bases; unmatched junction nucleotides: 23. CDR1 is GTSNPN, CDR2 SVGIG, per germline (reference sequence). The chain's CDR3 is CAWSVLIDWRGLADSSTDTQYF. The DNA of the CDR3 is TGTGCCTGGAGTGTACTGATAGACTGGAGGGGACTAGCGGACTCCAGTACAGATACGCAGTATTTT.

The genes are TRBV28 and TRBJ2-1, with TRBD2 identical over 11 bases. Trimming cost V 6 bases and J 6 bases; bases outside gene matches: 4. Per the germline V gene, CDR1 is MDHEN and CDR2 is SYDVKM. This CDR3 comprises 14 residues. CDR3 sequence (DNA): TGTGCCAGCAGACTAGCGGGAGTCCCCAATGAGCAGTTCTTC. Residues: CASRLAGVPNEQFF.

The gene calls are TRBV7-2 and TRBJ2-2; D may be TRBD1 (5 bases). The CDR3 covers 14 residues. Looked up from germline, CDR1 is SGHTA and CDR2 is FQGNSA. Trimming took off 6 bases at V and 6 bases at J, with 14 bases between the two ends. The CDR3 region is CASRGPNGAGELFF. CDR3 nucleotides: TGTGCCAGCAGGGGGCCTAATGGTGCCGGGGAGCTGTTTTTT.

This clone appeared a single time. The chain couples TRBV28 to TRBJ1-2; 9 positions agree with TRBD1. The CDR3 has 19 residues. Germline V gene sequence: CDR1 MDHEN, CDR2 SYDVKM. Losses at the gene ends were 3 bases for V and 8 bases for J; bases not matched to a gene: 22. CDR3 sequence: CASSFPYLSPGTGFGGYTF. As DNA, the CDR3 is TGTGCCAGCAGTTTTCCGTACCTTAGTCCCGGGACAGGGTTCGGAGGCTACACCTTC.

The chain employs TRBV6-1 and TRBJ2-1; 9 nucleotides match TRBD1. The V gene end was trimmed by 2 bases and the J gene end by 8 bases; junction bases not matched to a gene: 1. The CDR3 is 13 amino acids. Looked up from germline, CDR1 is MNHNS and CDR2 is SASEGT. Here the CDR3 DNA reads TGTGCCAGCAGTGAACGGGACAGGGATGAGCAGTTCTTC. Translation gives CASSERDRDEQFF.

The chain is built from TRBV27 and TRBJ2-7; 15 nucleotides line up with TRBD2. The V gene's germline CDR1 is MNHEY and CDR2 SMNVEV (reference sequence). The trim removed 6 bases at V and 1 base at J, leaving 7 bases unmatched. This CDR3 region has 17 residues. CDR3 bases: TGTGCCAGCAGCCCGGGACTAGCGGGAGGTGCTTCCTACGAGCAGTACTTC. This sequence encodes CASSPGLAGGASYEQYF.

J is TRBJ2-7 and V is TRBV28; D is unclear. Germline V gene lookup returns CDR1 MDHEN and CDR2 SYDVKM. V shed 7 bases and J shed 5 bases, with 12 bases lying between them. The CDR3 sequence is 12 residues long. CDR3 DNA: TGTGCCAGCACGAGTAGTTCCAACGAGCAGTACTTC. This gives the protein CASTSSSNEQYF.

The chain has TRBV28 and TRBJ2-6; D unclear. Deletions cut 3 bases from V and 4 bases from J, with 10 bases between. There are 15 residues in the CDR3. Germline V gene data show CDR1 as MDHEN and CDR2 as SYDVKM. The CDR3 sequence is CASSLVGNGANVLTF. CDR3 in DNA: TGTGCCAGCAGTTTGGTGGGAAACGGGGCCAACGTCCTGACTTTC.

The chain joins TRBV28 to TRBJ2-5; TRBD1 agrees at 8 bases. The CDR3 extends over 15 amino acids. Germline V CDR1 and CDR2: MDHEN, SYDVKM. The junction had 9 bases not matched to a gene; V was cut back by 4 bases and J by 5 bases. Written as DNA, the CDR3 is TGTGCCAGCAGTTCCTCAGGGGGCGCGGGGGAGACCCAGTACTTC. It yields the protein CASSSSGGAGETQYF.

This sequence joins TRBV2 and TRBJ2-3; D is undetermined. The V and J ends lost 6 bases and 4 bases respectively, with 14 bases between them. The CDR3 has 14 residues. Per germline, CDR1 SNHLY and CDR2 FYNNEI. The CDR3 sequence is CASRVSRNSDTQYF. CDR3 nucleotide sequence: TGTGCCAGCAGAGTCTCTAGGAATTCAGATACGCAGTATTTT.

The chain uses TRBV4-1 and TRBJ1-4, with D maybe TRBD1 (6 bases). The V end lost 3 bases, the J end lost 8 bases, and 19 bases lay between the germline ends. There are 16 residues in the CDR3. CDR1 is MGHRA, CDR2 YSYEKL, per germline. The CDR3 is CASSHNFGQFDEKLFF. The CDR3 DNA is TGCGCCAGCAGCCATAATTTCGGACAGTTTGACGAAAAACTGTTTTTT.

The chain uses TRBV4-1 and TRBJ1-5, with unresolved D. Deletions cut 4 bases from V and 7 bases from J, with 20 bases between. CDR1 and CDR2 from the germline V gene are MGHRA and YSYEKL. The CDR3 length is 16 residues. CDR3 nucleotides: TGCGCCAGCAGCCCCTCGGGCTCCCAAACGGGGCAGCCCCAGCATTTT. Translation gives CASSPSGSQTGQPQHF.

The chain uses TRBV5-1 and TRBJ2-7, with 11 nucleotides matching TRBD2. This CDR3 contains 17 residues. CDR1 is SGHRS, CDR2 YFSETQ, per germline. V lost 3 bases to trimming and J lost 4 bases; unmatched junction nucleotides: 12. The DNA for the CDR3 is TGCGCCAGCAGCTCGTCCTTCTTAGCGGGAGGGAGGTACGAGCAGTACTTC. The encoded protein is CASSSSFLAGGRYEQYF.

The CDR3 protein is CASSLDRGRAFF. The CDR3 DNA sequence: TGTGCCAGCAGCTTGGATCGGGGGCGGGCTTTCTTT. The chain uses TRBV5-8 and TRBJ1-1, with D possibly being TRBD1 (6 bases). The CDR3 spans 12 residues. Germline CDR1 reads SGHTS; CDR2 reads YDEGEE. Trimming left V 0 bases short and J 11 bases short, with 11 bases between.